Below, 9 T cell receptor beta chains from the same sample are listed, as sequenced in a study of T cell responses to AZD1222 COVID-19 vaccine. Using immunoSEQ multiplex PCR, the repertoire was profiled, and TCRdb retains in-frame clones only, with some absent. The sample contains some 150,000 clones, just over 90% of which appear only once. Specimen: peripheral blood, collected 28 days after the second AZD1222 dose. These receptors came from an adult who received the AZD1222 COVID-19 vaccine.

The CDR3 nucleotides are TGTGCCATCAGTGAAGCCGGGAACCAAGAGACCCAGTACTTC. This codes for CAISEAGNQETQYF. The chain is built from TRBV10-3 and TRBJ2-5, with D tentatively TRBD2 (5 bases). Germline V gene data show CDR1 as ENHRY and CDR2 as SYGVKD. This CDR3 has 14 residues. With 3 bases removed from V and 0 bases from J, the gap between germline ends came to 8 bases.

The chain is built from TRBV3-1 (or the pseudogene TRBV3-2) and TRBJ2-5; 8 nucleotides agree with TRBD1. The CDR3 has 14 residues. V was pared by 5 bases and J by 2 bases, with 4 bases of the junction left unmatched. In germline, CDR1 is LGHDT, CDR2 YNNKEL (reference sequence). In DNA form, the CDR3 reads TGTGCCAGCAGCGCCTACAGGGGGCAAGAGACCCAGTACTTC. Translating it yields CASSAYRGQETQYF.

DNA for the CDR3: TGTGCCAGCAGCGTAAGTCCCGGGCTATATCAGCCCCAGCATTTT. Protein product: CASSVSPGLYQPQHF. The chain uses TRBV9 and TRBJ1-5; D gene unclear. The V gene's germline CDR1 is SGDLS and CDR2 YYNGEE. This CDR3 contains 15 residues. V was trimmed by 1 base and J by 5 bases, leaving 13 bases between them.

The chain couples TRBV9 to TRBJ2-1; TRBD2 matches 11 bases. The CDR3 runs to 15 residues. The germline CDR1 and CDR2 sequences are SGDLS and YYNGEE. With V trimmed by 5 bases and J by 8 bases, 9 bases remained unmatched. CDR3 DNA sequence: TGTGCCAGCAGTCCTATTAGCGGGGGGGCTGATGAGCAGTTCTTC. Amino acids: CASSPISGGADEQFF.

This clone came up a few times. Its ends do not fully match the called genes, so a read error is possible. This chain links TRBV7-7 with TRBJ2-7, with 10 bases aligning to TRBD2. The CDR3 sequence is 15 residues long. Germline CDR1 reads SSHAT; CDR2 reads FNYEAQ (reference sequence). Written as DNA, the CDR3 is TGTGCTAGCAGCCCGTTAGCGGGGGGTCCCTACGAGCAGTACTTC. Its translation: CASSPLAGGPYEQYF.

J is TRBJ2-3 and V is TRBV28, with 10 bases fitting TRBD2. Germline V lookup: CDR1 MDHEN, CDR2 SYDVKM. V gave up 5 bases and J gave up 5 bases; unmatched junction bases: 7. The CDR3 runs to 15 residues. CDR3 sequence reads: CASSTSGVRLDTQYF. The CDR3 DNA sequence: TGTGCCAGCAGTACTAGCGGGGTAAGGTTAGATACGCAGTATTTT.

The chain uses TRBV2 and TRBJ1-5; D is ambiguous. The V gene's germline CDR1 is SNHLY and CDR2 FYNNEI. The V end was cut by 5 bases, the J end by 0 bases, with 8 bases between. This CDR3 has 14 residues. The CDR3 DNA follows: TGTGCCAGCAGTAGTATTGATAGCAATCAGCCCCAGCATTTT. Protein product: CASSSIDSNQPQHF.

The rearrangement uses TRBV2 and TRBJ1-6; maybe TRBD1 (5 bases). The CDR3 is made up of 15 amino acids. In germline, CDR1 is SNHLY, CDR2 FYNNEI. With 0 bases removed from V and 8 bases from J, the gap between germline ends came to 11 bases. This chain's CDR3 is CASSEAPGLDSPLHF. In nucleotides, the CDR3 is TGTGCCAGCAGTGAAGCGCCAGGGTTGGATTCACCCCTCCACTTT. Full variable domain (remainder filled in from reference TRBV2 and TRBJ1-6): EPEVTQTPSHQVTQMGQEVILRCVPISNHLYFYWYRQILGQKVEFLVSFYNNEISEKSEIFDDQFSVERPDGSNFTLKIRSTKLEDSAMYFCASSEAPGLDSPLHFGNGTRLTVT.

J is TRBJ2-5 and V is TRBV2, with TRBD2 as a possible D gene (5 bases). From germline, CDR1 is SNHLY and CDR2 FYNNEI. The CDR3 consists of 13 residues. Trimming removed 7 bases from V and 5 bases from J, with 14 bases in between. As DNA, the CDR3 is TGTGCCAGCAATATAGTGGCGGGTGAGACCCAGTACTTC. The encoded protein is CASNIVAGETQYF.